The 6 T cell receptor beta chains listed next were all sequenced from one sample in a study of blood T cell repertoires in COVID-19. TCRdb's table, derived via immunoSEQ multiplex PCR, lists solely in-frame clones and lacks some. Of around 77,000 clones in the sample, under 95% were seen once. Sample: peripheral blood. Receptors were obtained from a woman aged 55-75 years with active COVID-19.

The chain links TRBV30 to TRBJ2-7; D is perhaps TRBD1 (5 bases). Germline CDR1 is GTSNPN and CDR2 is SVGIG (reference sequence). This CDR3 is built from 11 residues. V dropped 3 bases and J dropped 3 bases, with 6 bases sitting between them. CDR3 residues: CAWRTGYEQYF. The CDR3 nucleotides are TGTGCCTGGAGAACAGGCTACGAGCAGTACTTC. Supplemented by reference TRBV30 and TRBJ2-7, the full variable domain reads SQTIHQWPATLVQPVGSPLSLECTVEGTSNPNLYWYRQAAGRGLQLLFYSVGIGQISSEVPQNLSASRPQDRQFILSSKKLLLSDSGFYLCAWRTGYEQYFGPGTRLTVT.

V usage is TRBV27 and J usage is TRBJ2-1; TRBD2 matches at 8 bases. CDR1 and CDR2 from the germline V gene are MNHEY and SMNVEV (reference sequence). The ends lost 5 bases at V and 2 bases at J; junction bases unmatched: 14. There are 18 residues in the CDR3. For the CDR3, the DNA is TGTGCCAGCAGTCATTCGGAGAGGGCTAGCGGGCCCTACAATGAGCAGTTCTTC. This codes for CASSHSERASGPYNEQFF.

The genes are TRBV7-6 and TRBJ2-5; 11 bases map to TRBD1. Germline V gives CDR1 SGHVS, CDR2 FNYEAQ. The length of the CDR3 is 15 residues. Trimming took 5 bases from V and 5 from J; bases not matched to a gene: 7. The CDR3 here is CASSLGQGAGETQYF. The DNA for the CDR3 is TGTGCCAGCAGCCTAGGACAGGGGGCGGGCGAGACCCAGTACTTC.

The chain links TRBV5-1 to TRBJ2-7, with D unclear. The germline V and J ends were trimmed by 0 bases and 0 bases, with 7 bases remaining between them. This CDR3 is built from 14 residues. Germline V gene sequence: CDR1 SGHRS, CDR2 YFSETQ. This CDR3 reads CASSLDYRSYEQYF. DNA for the CDR3: TGCGCCAGCAGCTTGGACTACCGCTCCTACGAGCAGTACTTC.

The J gene is TRBJ1-1, the V gene TRBV30; D unresolved. Deletions cut 4 bases from V and 5 bases from J, with 14 bases between. Looked up from germline, CDR1 is GTSNPN and CDR2 is SVGIG (reference sequence). This CDR3 has 13 residues. For the CDR3, the DNA is TGTGCCTGGACTAACTCGCAGGTAACTGAAGCTTTCTTT. Translated, it gives CAWTNSQVTEAFF.

This rearrangement joins TRBV15 to TRBJ2-7; 9 bases map to TRBD1. The J segment lost 3 bases and the V segment lost 9 bases, leaving 15 bases of the junction unmatched. The length of the CDR3 is 16 residues. Germline V gene lookup returns CDR1 LNHNV and CDR2 YYDKDF (reference sequence). The CDR3 bases are TGTGCCACAACGCAGATACTGGGACAGGGAATCTACGAGCAGTACTTC. Translated, it gives CATTQILGQGIYEQYF.